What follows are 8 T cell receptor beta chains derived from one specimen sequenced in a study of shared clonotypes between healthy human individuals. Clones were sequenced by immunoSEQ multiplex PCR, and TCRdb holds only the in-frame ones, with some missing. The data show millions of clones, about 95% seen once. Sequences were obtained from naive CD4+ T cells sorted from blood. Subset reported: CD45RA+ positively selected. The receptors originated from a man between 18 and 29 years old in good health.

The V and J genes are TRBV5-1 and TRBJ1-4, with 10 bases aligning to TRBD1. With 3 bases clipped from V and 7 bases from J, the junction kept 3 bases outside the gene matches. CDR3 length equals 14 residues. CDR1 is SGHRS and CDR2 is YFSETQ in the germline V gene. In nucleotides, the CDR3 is TGCGCCAGCAGCTGGGACAGGGGCGGTGAAAAACTGTTTTTT. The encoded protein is CASSWDRGGEKLFF.

CDR3 region: CASSQGGTAGAYGEQFF. As DNA, the CDR3 is TGCGCCAGCAGCCAAGGGGGGACAGCGGGGGCATACGGTGAGCAGTTCTTC. The J gene is TRBJ2-1, the V gene TRBV4-1, with D possibly TRBD2 on 8 matching bases. V lost 1 base and J lost 9, with 22 bases in between. Looked up from germline, CDR1 is MGHRA and CDR2 is YSYEKL. The CDR3 length is 17 residues.

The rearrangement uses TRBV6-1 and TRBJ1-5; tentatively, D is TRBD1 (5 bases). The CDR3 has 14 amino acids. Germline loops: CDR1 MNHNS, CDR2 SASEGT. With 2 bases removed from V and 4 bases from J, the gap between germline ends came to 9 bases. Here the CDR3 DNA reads TGTGCCAGCAGTGAAAATTGGGGGAATCAGCCCCAGCATTTT. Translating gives CASSENWGNQPQHF.

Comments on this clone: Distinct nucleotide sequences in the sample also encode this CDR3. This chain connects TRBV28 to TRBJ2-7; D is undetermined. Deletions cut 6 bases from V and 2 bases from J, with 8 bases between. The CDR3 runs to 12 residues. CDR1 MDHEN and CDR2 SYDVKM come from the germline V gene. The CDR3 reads CASRWGTYEQYF. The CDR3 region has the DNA TGTGCCAGCAGGTGGGGAACCTACGAGCAGTACTTC.

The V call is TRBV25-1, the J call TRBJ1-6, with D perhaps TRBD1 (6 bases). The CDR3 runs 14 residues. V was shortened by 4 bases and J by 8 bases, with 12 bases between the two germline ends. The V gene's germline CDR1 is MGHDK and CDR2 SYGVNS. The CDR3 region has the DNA TGTGCCAGCAGTGTACAGGGTTTATATTCACCCCTCCACTTT. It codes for CASSVQGLYSPLHF. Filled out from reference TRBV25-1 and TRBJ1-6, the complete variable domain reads EADIYQTPRYLVIGTGKKITLECSQTMGHDKMYWYQQDPGMELHLIHYSYGVNSTEKGDLSSESTVSRIRTEHFPLTLESARPSHTSQYLCASSVQGLYSPLHFGNGTRLTVT.

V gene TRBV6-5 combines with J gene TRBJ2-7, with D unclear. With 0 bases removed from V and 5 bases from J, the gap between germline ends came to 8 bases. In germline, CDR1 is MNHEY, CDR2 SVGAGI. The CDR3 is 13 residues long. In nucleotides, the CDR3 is TGTGCCAGCAGTTACTCGATTGGGCACGAGCAGTACTTC. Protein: CASSYSIGHEQYF.

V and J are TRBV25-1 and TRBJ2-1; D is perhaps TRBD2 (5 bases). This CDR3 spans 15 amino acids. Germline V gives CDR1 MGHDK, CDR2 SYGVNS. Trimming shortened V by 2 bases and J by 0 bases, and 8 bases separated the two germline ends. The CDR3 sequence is CASSEPGSSYNEQFF. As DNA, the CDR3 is TGTGCCAGCAGTGAACCGGGGAGCTCCTACAATGAGCAGTTCTTC.

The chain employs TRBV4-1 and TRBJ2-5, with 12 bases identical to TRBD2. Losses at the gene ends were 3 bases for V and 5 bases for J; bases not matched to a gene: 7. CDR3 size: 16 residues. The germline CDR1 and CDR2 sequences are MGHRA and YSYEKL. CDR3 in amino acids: CASSQHTSGRRETQYF. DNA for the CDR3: TGCGCCAGCAGCCAGCACACTAGCGGGAGGAGGGAGACCCAGTACTTC.